Listed below are T cell receptor beta chains from one sample, sequenced in a study of blood T cell repertoires in COVID-19. Repertoires were generated with immunoSEQ multiplex PCR, while TCRdb's copy carries only in-frame clones and drops some. The sample lists under 250,000 clones, 89% seen once, with about 6% in the top ten. Input material: peripheral blood. The source of these receptors is a man in his 60s who had recovered from COVID-19. CDR3s include the opening cysteine and the closing phenylalanine or tryptophan. Each record gives: CDR3 protein, CDR3 DNA, J gene, V gene, D gene, clone size, CDR3 length. D genes are given only for firm matches. A clone size is listed for some rows: how often the clone was seen (once, few, many), or a class if it is expanded.

CDR3aa: CASRLGRNTGELFF; CDR3nt: TGCGCCAGCAGGCTGGGGAGGAACACCGGGGAGCTGTTTTTT; j_gene: TRBJ2-2; v_gene: TRBV10-2; d_gene: .; abundance: .; len: 14
CDR3aa: CASSRQEAGGYTF; CDR3nt: TGTGCCAGCAGCCGCCAAGAGGCCGGAGGCTACACCTTC; j_gene: TRBJ1-2; v_gene: TRBV7-9; d_gene: .; abundance: .; len: 13
CDR3aa: CASSLVLYQETQYF; CDR3nt: TGTGCCAGCAGCTTAGTCCTGTACCAAGAGACCCAGTACTTC; j_gene: TRBJ2-5; v_gene: TRBV7-9; d_gene: .; abundance: once; len: 14
CDR3aa: CASSSGGFSSTDTQYF; CDR3nt: TGCGCCAGCAGCTCAGGCGGGTTTTCTAGCACAGATACGCAGTATTTT; j_gene: TRBJ2-3; v_gene: TRBV5-1; d_gene: .; abundance: .; len: 16
CDR3aa: CASSADHGGQNTEAFF; CDR3nt: TGCGCCAGCAGCGCTGACCATGGGGGACAGAACACTGAAGCTTTCTTT; j_gene: TRBJ1-1; v_gene: TRBV5-1; d_gene: .; abundance: .; len: 16
CDR3aa: CASSRQAGSYEQYF; CDR3nt: TGTGCCAGCTCGCGGCAGGCGGGGTCCTACGAGCAGTACTTC; j_gene: TRBJ2-7; v_gene: TRBV18; d_gene: .; abundance: .; len: 14
CDR3aa: CASSLVQTARSYEQYF; CDR3nt: TGCGCCAGCAGCTTGGTCCAGACAGCCCGGTCCTACGAGCAGTACTTC; j_gene: TRBJ2-7; v_gene: TRBV5-1; d_gene: .; abundance: once; len: 16
CDR3aa: CASSSLVYGYTF; CDR3nt: TGTGCCAGCAGTTCCTTAGTCTATGGCTACACCTTC; j_gene: TRBJ1-2; v_gene: TRBV6-6; d_gene: .; abundance: .; len: 12
CDR3aa: CASSDRGRVYEQYF; CDR3nt: TGTGCCAGCAGCGACAGGGGTCGGGTGTACGAGCAGTACTTC; j_gene: TRBJ2-7; v_gene: TRBV6-5; d_gene: TRBD1; abundance: .; len: 14
CDR3aa: CASSKVGPGRLAGFSYNEQFF; CDR3nt: TGTGCCAGCAGCAAAGTCGGACCTGGGAGACTAGCGGGATTTTCCTACAATGAGCAGTTCTTC; j_gene: TRBJ2-1; v_gene: TRBV21-1; d_gene: .; abundance: .; len: 21
CDR3aa: CASTPRTTDTQYF; CDR3nt: TGTGCCAGCACCCCCAGAACCACAGATACGCAGTATTTT; j_gene: TRBJ2-3; v_gene: TRBV28; d_gene: .; abundance: .; len: 13
CDR3aa: CASSPSGTGGARNTIYF; CDR3nt: TGTGCCAGCAGCCCTTCCGGGACAGGGGGGGCGCGGAACACCATATATTTT; j_gene: TRBJ1-3; v_gene: TRBV7-2; d_gene: TRBD1; abundance: .; len: 17
CDR3aa: CASSPPSYAGTGELFF; CDR3nt: TGTGCCAGCAGTCCGCCGTCCTACGCGGGCACCGGGGAGCTGTTTTTT; j_gene: TRBJ2-2; v_gene: TRBV3-1/TRBV3-2; d_gene: .; abundance: .; len: 16
CDR3aa: CASSTRTGGGRRGYGYTF; CDR3nt: TGTGCCAGCAGTACGCGGACAGGAGGAGGGAGACGGGGCTATGGCTACACCTTC; j_gene: TRBJ1-2; v_gene: TRBV6-2/TRBV6-3; d_gene: TRBD1; abundance: .; len: 18
CDR3aa: CASSLTQTASTDTQYF; CDR3nt: TGTGCCAGCAGCTTAACGCAGACAGCTAGCACAGATACGCAGTATTTT; j_gene: TRBJ2-3; v_gene: TRBV7-3; d_gene: .; abundance: once; len: 16
CDR3aa: CASSGNSGRAGTDTQYF; CDR3nt: TGTGCCAGCAGCGGGAATAGCGGGAGGGCGGGCACAGATACGCAGTATTTT; j_gene: TRBJ2-3; v_gene: TRBV5-5; d_gene: TRBD2; abundance: .; len: 17
CDR3aa: CASSYRDRGGTEAFF; CDR3nt: TGTGCCAGCAGCTACCGGGACAGGGGCGGCACTGAAGCTTTCTTT; j_gene: TRBJ1-1; v_gene: TRBV5-6; d_gene: TRBD1; abundance: once; len: 15
CDR3aa: CASSDSGRVVTGELFF; CDR3nt: TGTGCCAGCAGTGATAGCGGGAGGGTTGTCACCGGGGAGCTGTTTTTT; j_gene: TRBJ2-2; v_gene: TRBV2; d_gene: TRBD2; abundance: .; len: 16
CDR3aa: CATSRDRVEKLFF; CDR3nt: TGTGCCACCAGCAGAGATCGGGTTGAAAAACTGTTTTTT; j_gene: TRBJ1-4; v_gene: TRBV15; d_gene: .; abundance: once; len: 13
CDR3aa: CASSTSTGGVTEAFF; CDR3nt: TGTGCCAGCTCAACTTCGACAGGCGGAGTCACTGAAGCTTTCTTT; j_gene: TRBJ1-1; v_gene: TRBV18; d_gene: .; abundance: .; len: 15
CDR3aa: CASGGVHF; CDR3nt: TGTGCTAGTGGCGGGGTCCATTTT; j_gene: TRBJ1-5; v_gene: TRBV12-5; d_gene: .; abundance: .; len: 8
CDR3aa: CASNRGGGGELFF; CDR3nt: TGTGCCAGCAACCGTGGCGGAGGCGGGGAGCTGTTTTTT; j_gene: TRBJ2-2; v_gene: TRBV27; d_gene: .; abundance: once; len: 13
CDR3aa: CASSSLAGLLGTEAFF; CDR3nt: TGTGCCAGTAGCTCCTTGGCTGGACTCTTGGGCACTGAAGCTTTCTTT; j_gene: TRBJ1-1; v_gene: TRBV19; d_gene: .; abundance: .; len: 16
CDR3aa: CASSLQGDQPQHF; CDR3nt: TGCGCCAGCAGCTTGCAGGGGGATCAGCCCCAGCATTTT; j_gene: TRBJ1-5; v_gene: TRBV5-1; d_gene: TRBD1; abundance: once; len: 13
CDR3aa: CASKSRDSFYGYTF; CDR3nt: TGTGCCAGCAAATCCCGGGACAGCTTCTATGGCTACACCTTC; j_gene: TRBJ1-2; v_gene: TRBV19; d_gene: TRBD1; abundance: once; len: 14
CDR3aa: CASSLVGRVNTGELFF; CDR3nt: TGTGCCAGCAGCTTAGTGGGCAGGGTGAACACCGGGGAGCTGTTTTTT; j_gene: TRBJ2-2; v_gene: TRBV7-6; d_gene: .; abundance: .; len: 16
CDR3aa: CASSLDRSSGNTIYF; CDR3nt: TGTGCCAGCAGTCTCGACCGGAGCTCTGGAAACACCATATATTTT; j_gene: TRBJ1-3; v_gene: TRBV28; d_gene: .; abundance: .; len: 15